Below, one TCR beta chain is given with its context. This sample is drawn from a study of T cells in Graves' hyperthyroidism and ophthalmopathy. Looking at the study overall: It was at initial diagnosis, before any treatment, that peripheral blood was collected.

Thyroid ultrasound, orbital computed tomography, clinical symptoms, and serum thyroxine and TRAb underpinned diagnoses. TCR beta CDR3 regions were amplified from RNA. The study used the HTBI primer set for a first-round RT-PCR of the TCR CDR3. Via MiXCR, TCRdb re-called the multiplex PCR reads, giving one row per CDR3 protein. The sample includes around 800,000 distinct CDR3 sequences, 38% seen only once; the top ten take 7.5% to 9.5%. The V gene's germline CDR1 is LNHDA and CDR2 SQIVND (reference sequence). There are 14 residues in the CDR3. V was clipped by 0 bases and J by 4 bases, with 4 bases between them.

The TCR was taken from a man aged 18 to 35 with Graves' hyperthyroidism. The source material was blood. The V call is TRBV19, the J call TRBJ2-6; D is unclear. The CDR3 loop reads CASSIEAGANVLTF. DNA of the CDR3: TGTGCCAGTAGTATAGAAGCGGGGGCCAACGTCCTGACTTTC.